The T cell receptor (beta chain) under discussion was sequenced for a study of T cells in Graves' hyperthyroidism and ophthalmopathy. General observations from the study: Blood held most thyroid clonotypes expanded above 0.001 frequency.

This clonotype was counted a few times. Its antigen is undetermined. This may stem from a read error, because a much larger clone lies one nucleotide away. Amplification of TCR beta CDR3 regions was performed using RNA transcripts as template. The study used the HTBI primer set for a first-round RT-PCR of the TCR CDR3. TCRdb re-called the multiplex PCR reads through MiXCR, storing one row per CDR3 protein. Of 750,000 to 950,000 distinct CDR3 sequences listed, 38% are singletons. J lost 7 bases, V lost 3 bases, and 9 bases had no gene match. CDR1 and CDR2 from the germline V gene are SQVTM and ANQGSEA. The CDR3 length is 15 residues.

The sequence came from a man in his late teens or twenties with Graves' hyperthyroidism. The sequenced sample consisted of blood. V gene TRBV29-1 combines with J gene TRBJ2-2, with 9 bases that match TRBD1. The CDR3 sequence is CSVETLGQGVGELFF. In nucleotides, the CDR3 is TGCAGCGTTGAGACCCTGGGACAGGGCGTCGGGGAGCTGTTTTTT.